This TCR beta chain stems from a study of low-dose radiotherapy and immunotherapy resistance in tumors (dated 2022 in TCRdb). Regarding the study in general: In Cohort 1, each fraction delivered 0.5 Gy every 2 weeks, and the prescribed total PTV dose was 6.5 Gy. Nivolumab was administered intravenously as a 240 mg flat dose every two weeks, and ipilimumab was administered intravenously at 1 mg/kg every six weeks. Patients took aspirin 300 mg orally once daily for four cycles, starting on cycle 1 day 1. Cyclophosphamide 200 mg/m2 was administered intravenously every two weeks, one day before each radiation and immunotherapy administration. The translational analysis covered eight patients: three from the first dose cohort and the first five from the second dose cohort. In Cohort 2, 1 Gy per fraction was delivered every two weeks, for a total of 13 Gy over 26 weeks. The trial did not randomize participants into treatment groups.

This clonotype has ten or more counts. Its antigen specificity is not known. No much larger clone is present one base from it, and per-base qualities are unavailable. Sequencing took place on an Illumina HiSeq 2500. First-strand cDNA was synthesized using Superscript III and a set of TRAV- and TRBV-specific primers, so that both TCRalpha and TCRbeta chains were covered. TCRs were amplified with Phusion for around 20 PCR cycles using a constant-region primer together with the adapter attached to the V primers. The isolated mRNA was amplified using the MessageAmp II aRNA Amplification Kit, with in vitro transcription performed for about 15 hours at 37 degrees C. The Dynabeads mRNA DIRECT Purification Kit was used to isolate mRNA for TCR sequencing. Indexed Illumina adapters were added in a second approximately 25-cycle Phusion PCR, and the resulting products were purified with AMPure XP beads. In the source study's methods: Custom Perl scripts pooled TCR sequences encoding the same protein, removed out-of-frame sequences and computed each clonotype's abundance. Any TCR sequence supported by only a single read was excluded from analysis. Repertoire metrics included Shannon entropy, Gini index, clonality, richness, and frequency of TCRs shared between repertoires. The public reads were run again by TCRdb, first through fastp at Q25 and then through MiXCR, and only productive beta chains were kept. Rows with a matching CDR3 protein are joined into one entry that keeps the most common DNA and genes. None of the V and J calls come from the authors' own analysis; TCRdb made them. The sample data list tens of thousands of distinct CDR3 sequences, and approximately 26% of these were observed just once. The ten largest make up roughly 6.5% of the sample.

The time point label for this specimen denotes: before trial treatment. The donors took part in RACIN, a single-arm, phase I, dose-escalation trial that combined nivolumab, ipilimumab, aspirin, low-dose cyclophosphamide and low-dose radiotherapy. To be eligible, a patient needed to have an advanced solid tumor that was TIL-negative. CDR1 and CDR2 (PRHDT, FYEKMQ) derive from the germline V gene (reference sequence). The CDR3 runs 15 amino acids, cysteine and phenylalanine included. The read is trimmed to its CDR3 DNA, 45 bases read in frame from base 1. V was cut back by 6 bases and J by 7 bases, leaving a gap of 19 bases between them.

The sequence joins TRBV13 to TRBJ2-1; the D gene is possibly TRBD1, with 6 bases matching. The sequence derives from a male donor with rectosigmoid adenocarcinoma. The sequences come from PBMCs, collected before treatment. In nucleotide form, the sequence is TGTGCCAGCAGTTTACAGGGCCTCGCAGGGAATGAGCAGTTCTTC. Translated, this gives CASSLQGLAGNEQFF.